Following are 3 T cell receptor beta chains from one sample sequenced in a study of patients and donors after allogeneic stem cell transplantation. One entry per CDR3 protein, called by TCRdb with MiXCR from the RT-PCR reads. The repertoire includes some 960,000 distinct CDR3 sequences, more than 15% of them detected once, and around 5.5% sits in the top ten. The specimen sequenced was blood, either unsorted or a sorted T cell fraction (not recorded which). The receptors were gathered from a human donor who was either an allogeneic HSCT recipient or a stem cell or donor lymphocyte infusion donor (not recorded which). It is not recorded whose cells these are; they may come from a transplant donor.

The chain carries TRBV12-3 or TRBV12-4 and TRBJ2-3; either TRBD1 or TRBD2 may fit D (5 bases each). The V and J ends lost 3 bases and 2 bases respectively, with 12 bases between them. This CDR3 spans 15 amino acids. CDR3 amino acids: CASSLGESPTDTQYF. The CDR3 DNA is TGTGCCAGCAGTTTGGGGGAATCGCCCACAGATACGCAGTATTTT.

This clonotype was seen a handful of times. The chain is built from TRBV5-1 and TRBJ2-6; D possibly matches TRBD1 or TRBD2 (5 bases each). This CDR3 spans 16 amino acids. The V gene's germline CDR1 is SGHRS and CDR2 YFSETQ. The V and J ends lost 2 bases and 4 bases respectively, with 13 bases between them. CDR3 in amino acids: CASSFDGARGANVLTF. Written as DNA, the CDR3 is TGCGCCAGCAGCTTTGACGGGGCTAGAGGGGCCAACGTCCTGACTTTC.

V is TRBV29-1 and J is TRBJ1-2; D is perhaps TRBD1 (5 bases). The CDR3 has 13 residues. From germline, CDR1 is SQVTM and CDR2 ANQGSEA. Deletions cut 3 bases from V and 4 bases from J, with 12 bases between. As DNA, the CDR3 is TGCAGCGTTGAGGCAGGGCCACGCTATGGCTACACCTTC. Protein sequence: CSVEAGPRYGYTF.